The 9 T cell receptor beta chains in this list originate from one sample, sequenced in a study of blood T cell repertoires in COVID-19. TCRdb's copy holds only in-frame clones and misses some; the assay was immunoSEQ multiplex PCR. Among hundreds of thousands of clones listed, about 89% were seen once. Sequenced material: peripheral blood. The source is a woman aged 60 to 75 who had recovered from COVID-19.

The V gene is TRBV6-4, the J gene TRBJ2-3; TRBD1 might be the D (6 bases). Germline assignment: CDR1 MRHNA and CDR2 SNTAGT. The ends were cut back, 3 bases at V and 3 bases at J, with 10 bases in the middle. The CDR3 covers 14 residues. The CDR3 spells CASSETQGTDTQYF. The DNA of the CDR3 is TGTGCCAGCAGTGAAACGCAGGGGACAGATACGCAGTATTTT.

This clone occurred once. V is TRBV2 and J is TRBJ2-1, with 14 bases identical to TRBD2. V shed 6 bases and J 3 bases; nucleotides not matched to a gene: 7. This CDR3 region has 17 residues. CDR1 SNHLY and CDR2 FYNNEI come from the germline V gene. In DNA, the CDR3 is TGTGCCAGCAGGGAGACTAGCGGGGGGGCGGTCTACAATGAGCAGTTCTTC. It yields the protein CASRETSGGAVYNEQFF.

This clone was seen once. The V gene is TRBV25-1, the J gene TRBJ2-7; unclear D gene. CDR1 MGHDK and CDR2 SYGVNS come from the germline V gene. The CDR3 consists of 13 residues. The germline V and J ends were trimmed by 4 bases and 4 bases, with 11 bases remaining between them. The CDR3 sequence is CASSVGGQYEQYF. The CDR3 region has the DNA TGTGCCAGCAGTGTGGGTGGGCAGTACGAGCAGTACTTC.

The chain recombines TRBV23-1 with TRBJ1-5, with D perhaps matching TRBD1 (5 bases). TRBV23-1 is treated as an ORF (open reading frame) with a function not yet certain. The germline V and J ends were trimmed by 2 bases and 3 bases, with 17 bases remaining between them. CDR3 length: 17 residues. Here the CDR3 reads CASSQKDTGVDNQPQHF. Written as DNA, the CDR3 is TGCGCCAGCAGTCAAAAGGACACGGGGGTAGACAATCAGCCCCAGCATTTT.

The rearrangement links TRBV6-5 to TRBJ2-1, with a possible D match to TRBD2 (6 bases). Germline CDR1 is MNHEY and CDR2 is SVGAGI. The CDR3 is made up of 14 amino acids. Trimming removed 6 bases at V and 5 bases at J, with 14 bases between. The CDR3 DNA reads TGTGCCAGCAGACCTCTAGCGACCCACAATGAGCAGTTCTTC. Protein product: CASRPLATHNEQFF.

This clone was observed a few times. The chain couples TRBV5-1 to TRBJ2-2; TRBD2 might be the D (7 bases). CDR3 length: 15 amino acids. Germline V lookup: CDR1 SGHRS, CDR2 YFSETQ. Trimming removed 2 bases at V and 3 bases at J, with 11 bases between. The CDR3 loop is CASSLGGAHTGELFF. DNA of the CDR3: TGCGCCAGCAGCTTAGGGGGGGCCCACACCGGGGAGCTGTTTTTT.

Only one count was recorded for this clone. J is TRBJ1-1 and V is TRBV12-3 or TRBV12-4; D ambiguous. V lost 6 bases to trimming and J lost 2 bases, with 10 bases between them. CDR3 size: 13 residues. The CDR3 here is CASSPIANTEAFF. As DNA, the CDR3 is TGTGCCAGCAGCCCCATAGCTAACACTGAAGCTTTCTTT.

This clone showed up just once. The rearrangement joins TRBV19 to TRBJ2-5, with 10 bases that match TRBD2. This CDR3 contains 14 residues. Germline CDR1 is LNHDA and CDR2 is SQIVND (reference sequence). Unmatched junction bases numbered 3, after V lost 3 bases and J lost 5 bases. The CDR3 is CASSIRLAGETQYF. As DNA, the CDR3 is TGTGCCAGTAGTATTAGACTAGCGGGCGAGACCCAGTACTTC.

The chain combines TRBV3-1 (or the pseudogene TRBV3-2) with TRBJ2-5, with 11 bases aligning to TRBD2. The CDR3 is 16 residues long. CDR1 is LGHDT and CDR2 is YNNKEL in the germline V gene (reference sequence). J was trimmed by 5 bases and V by 8 bases; bases with no gene match: 13. The DNA for the CDR3 is TGTGCCAGCGCCCGCTCGCCGGGACTAGCGGCGGAGACCCAGTACTTC. Protein sequence: CASARSPGLAAETQYF.